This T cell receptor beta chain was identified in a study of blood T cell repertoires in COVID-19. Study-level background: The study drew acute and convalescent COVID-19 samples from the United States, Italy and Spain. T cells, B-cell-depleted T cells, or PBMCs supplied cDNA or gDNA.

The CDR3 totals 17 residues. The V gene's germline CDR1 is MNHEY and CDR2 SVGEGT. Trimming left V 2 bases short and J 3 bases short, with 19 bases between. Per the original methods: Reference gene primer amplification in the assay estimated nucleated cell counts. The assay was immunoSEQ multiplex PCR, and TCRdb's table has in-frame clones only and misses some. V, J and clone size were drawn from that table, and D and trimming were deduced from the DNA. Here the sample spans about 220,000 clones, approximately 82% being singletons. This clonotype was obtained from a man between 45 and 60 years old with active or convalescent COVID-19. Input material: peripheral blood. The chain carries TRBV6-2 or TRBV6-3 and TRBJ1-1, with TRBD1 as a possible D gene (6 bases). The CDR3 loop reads CASSYLSIQGGYTEAFF. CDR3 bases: TGTGCCAGCAGTTACCTCTCTATACAGGGTGGGTACACTGAAGCTTTCTTT.